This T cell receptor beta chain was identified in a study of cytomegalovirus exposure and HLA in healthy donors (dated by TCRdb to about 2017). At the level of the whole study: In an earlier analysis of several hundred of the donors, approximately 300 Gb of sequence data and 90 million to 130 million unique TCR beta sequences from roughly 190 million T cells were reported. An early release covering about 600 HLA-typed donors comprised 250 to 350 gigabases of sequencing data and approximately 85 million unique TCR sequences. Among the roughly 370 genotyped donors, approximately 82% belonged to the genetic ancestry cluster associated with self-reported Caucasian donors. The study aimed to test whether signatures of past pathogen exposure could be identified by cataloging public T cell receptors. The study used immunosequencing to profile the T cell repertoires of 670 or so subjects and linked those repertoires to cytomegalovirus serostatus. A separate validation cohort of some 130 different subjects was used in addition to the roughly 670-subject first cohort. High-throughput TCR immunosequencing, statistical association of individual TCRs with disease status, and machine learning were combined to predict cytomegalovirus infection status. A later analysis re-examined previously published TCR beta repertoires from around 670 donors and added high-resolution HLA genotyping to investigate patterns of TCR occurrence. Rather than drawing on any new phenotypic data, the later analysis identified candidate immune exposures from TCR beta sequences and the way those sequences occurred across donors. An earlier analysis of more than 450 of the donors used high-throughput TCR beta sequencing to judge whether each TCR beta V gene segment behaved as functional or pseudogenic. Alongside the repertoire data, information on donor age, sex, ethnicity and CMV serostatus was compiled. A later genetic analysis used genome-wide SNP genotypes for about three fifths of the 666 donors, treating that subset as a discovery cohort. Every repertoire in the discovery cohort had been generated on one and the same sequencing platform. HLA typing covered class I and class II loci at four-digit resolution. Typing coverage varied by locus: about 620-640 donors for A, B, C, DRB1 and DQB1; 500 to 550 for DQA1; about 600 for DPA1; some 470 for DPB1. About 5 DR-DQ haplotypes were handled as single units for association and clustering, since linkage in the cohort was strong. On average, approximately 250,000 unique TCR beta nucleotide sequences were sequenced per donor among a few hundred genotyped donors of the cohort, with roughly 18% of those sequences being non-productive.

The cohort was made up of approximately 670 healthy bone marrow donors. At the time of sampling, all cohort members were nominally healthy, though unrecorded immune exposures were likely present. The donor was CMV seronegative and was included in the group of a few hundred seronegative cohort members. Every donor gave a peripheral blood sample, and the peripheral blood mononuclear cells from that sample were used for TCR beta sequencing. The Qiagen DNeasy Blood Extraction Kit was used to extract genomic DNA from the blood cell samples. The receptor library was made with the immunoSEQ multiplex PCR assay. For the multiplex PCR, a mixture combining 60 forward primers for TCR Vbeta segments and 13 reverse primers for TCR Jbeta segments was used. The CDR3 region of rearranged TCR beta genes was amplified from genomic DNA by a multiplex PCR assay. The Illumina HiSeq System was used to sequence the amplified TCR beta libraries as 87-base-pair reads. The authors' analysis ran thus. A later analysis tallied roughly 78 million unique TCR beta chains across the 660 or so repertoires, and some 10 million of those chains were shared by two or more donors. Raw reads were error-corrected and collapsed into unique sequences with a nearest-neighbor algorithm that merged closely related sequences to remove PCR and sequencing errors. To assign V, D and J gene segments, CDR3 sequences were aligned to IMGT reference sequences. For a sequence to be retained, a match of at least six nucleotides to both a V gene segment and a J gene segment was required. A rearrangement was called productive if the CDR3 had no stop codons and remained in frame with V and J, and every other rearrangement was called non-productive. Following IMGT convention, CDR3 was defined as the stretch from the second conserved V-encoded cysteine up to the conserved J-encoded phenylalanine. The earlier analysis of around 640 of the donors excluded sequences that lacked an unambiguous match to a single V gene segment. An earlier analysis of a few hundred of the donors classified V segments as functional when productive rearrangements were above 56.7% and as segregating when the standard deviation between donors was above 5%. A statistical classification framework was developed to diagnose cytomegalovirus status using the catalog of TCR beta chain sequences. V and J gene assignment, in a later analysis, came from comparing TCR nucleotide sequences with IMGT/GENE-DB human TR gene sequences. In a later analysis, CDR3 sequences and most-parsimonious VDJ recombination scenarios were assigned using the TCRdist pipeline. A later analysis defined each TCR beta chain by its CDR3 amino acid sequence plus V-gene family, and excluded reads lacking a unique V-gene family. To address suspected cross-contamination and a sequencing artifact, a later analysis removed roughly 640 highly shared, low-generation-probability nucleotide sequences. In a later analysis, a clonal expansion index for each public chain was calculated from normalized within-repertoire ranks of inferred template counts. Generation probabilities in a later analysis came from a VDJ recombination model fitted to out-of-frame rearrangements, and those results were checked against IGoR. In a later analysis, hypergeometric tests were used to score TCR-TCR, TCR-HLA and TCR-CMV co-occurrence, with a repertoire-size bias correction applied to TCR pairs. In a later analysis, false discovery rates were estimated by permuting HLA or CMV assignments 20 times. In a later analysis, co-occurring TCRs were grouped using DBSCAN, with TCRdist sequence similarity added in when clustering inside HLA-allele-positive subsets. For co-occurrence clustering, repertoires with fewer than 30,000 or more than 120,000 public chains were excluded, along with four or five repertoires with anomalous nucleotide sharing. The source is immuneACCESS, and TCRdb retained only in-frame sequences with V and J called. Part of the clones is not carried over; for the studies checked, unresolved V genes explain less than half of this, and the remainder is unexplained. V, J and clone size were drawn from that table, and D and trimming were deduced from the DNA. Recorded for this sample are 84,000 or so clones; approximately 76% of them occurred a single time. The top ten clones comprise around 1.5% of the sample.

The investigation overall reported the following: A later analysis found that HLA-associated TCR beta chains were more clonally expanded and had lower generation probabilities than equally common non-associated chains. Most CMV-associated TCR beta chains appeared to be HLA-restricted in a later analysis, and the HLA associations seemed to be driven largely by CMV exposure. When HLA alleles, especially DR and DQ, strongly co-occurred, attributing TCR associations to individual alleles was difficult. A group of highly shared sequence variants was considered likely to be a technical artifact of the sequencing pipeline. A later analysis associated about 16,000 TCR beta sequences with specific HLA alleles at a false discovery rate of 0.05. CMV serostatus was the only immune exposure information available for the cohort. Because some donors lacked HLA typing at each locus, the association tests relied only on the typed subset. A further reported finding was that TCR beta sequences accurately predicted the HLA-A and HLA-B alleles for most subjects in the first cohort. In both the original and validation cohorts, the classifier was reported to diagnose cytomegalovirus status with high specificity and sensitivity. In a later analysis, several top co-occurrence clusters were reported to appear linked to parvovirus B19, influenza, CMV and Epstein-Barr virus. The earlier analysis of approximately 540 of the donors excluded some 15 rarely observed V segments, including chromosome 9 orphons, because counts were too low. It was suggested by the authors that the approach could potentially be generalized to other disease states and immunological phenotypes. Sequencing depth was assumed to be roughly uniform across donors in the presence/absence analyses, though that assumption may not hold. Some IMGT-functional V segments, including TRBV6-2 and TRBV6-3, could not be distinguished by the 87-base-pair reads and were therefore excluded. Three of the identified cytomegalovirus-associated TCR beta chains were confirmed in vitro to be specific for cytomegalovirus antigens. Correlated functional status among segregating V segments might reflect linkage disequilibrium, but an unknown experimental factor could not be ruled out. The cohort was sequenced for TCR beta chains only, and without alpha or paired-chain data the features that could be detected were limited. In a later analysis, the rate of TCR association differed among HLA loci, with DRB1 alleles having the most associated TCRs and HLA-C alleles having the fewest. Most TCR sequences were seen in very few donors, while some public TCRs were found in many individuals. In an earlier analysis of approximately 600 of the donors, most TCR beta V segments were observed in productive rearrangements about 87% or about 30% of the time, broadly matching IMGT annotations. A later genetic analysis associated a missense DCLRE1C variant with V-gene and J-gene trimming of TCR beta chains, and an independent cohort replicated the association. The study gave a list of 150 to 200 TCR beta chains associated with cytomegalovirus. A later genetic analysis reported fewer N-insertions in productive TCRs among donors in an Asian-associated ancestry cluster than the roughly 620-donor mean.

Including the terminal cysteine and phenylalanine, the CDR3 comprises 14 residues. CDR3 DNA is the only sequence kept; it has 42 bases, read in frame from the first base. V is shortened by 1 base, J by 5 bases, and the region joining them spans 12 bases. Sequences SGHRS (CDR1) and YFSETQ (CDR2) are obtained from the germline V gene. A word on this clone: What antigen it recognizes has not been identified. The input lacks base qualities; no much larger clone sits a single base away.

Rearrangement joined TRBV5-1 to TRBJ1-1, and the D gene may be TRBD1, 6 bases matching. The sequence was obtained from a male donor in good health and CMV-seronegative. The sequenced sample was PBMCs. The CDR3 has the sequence CASSLLAQGTEAFF. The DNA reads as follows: TGCGCCAGCAGCTTGTTGGCCCAGGGGACTGAAGCTTTCTTT.